The 2 T cell receptor beta chains below come from one sample, sequenced in a study of CD8 T cells in ankylosing spondylitis (dated by TCRdb to between 2016 and 2019). To prepare the library, 5' RACE was applied. The instrument was an Illumina HiSeq 2500. The public sequencing data were trimmed at Q25 with fastp and processed into clonotypes with MiXCR by TCRdb, which kept only in-frame beta chains. Rows are combined by CDR3 protein, so each entry shows the most common genes and DNA. The sample table holds about 240,000 distinct CDR3 sequences, of which around 11% were seen once. The ten top clones hold roughly 6.8% of the sample. The sequenced sample consisted of blood, either unsorted or a sorted T cell fraction (not recorded which). The receptors were sampled from a male donor with ankylosing spondylitis or in good health (not recorded which).

This clonotype was picked up many times. The chain links TRBV3-1 to TRBJ2-7; no clear D gene. Trimming pared 2 bases from V and 3 bases from J, leaving 5 bases between. The germline V gene has CDR1 LGHDT and CDR2 YNNKEL (reference sequence). This CDR3 has 12 residues. CDR3 region: CASSQSHYEQYF. The CDR3, as DNA: TGTGCCAGCAGCCAAAGCCACTACGAGCAGTACTTC.

This clonotype was recorded many times. The genes are TRBV20-1 and TRBJ2-1; D gene uncertain. The CDR3 covers 11 residues. The V end lost 3 bases, the J end lost 10 bases, and 10 bases lay between the germline ends. Germline V gives CDR1 DFQATT, CDR2 SNEGSKA (reference sequence). CDR3 DNA sequence: TGCAGTGCTAGTGGGGTTACGGAGCAGTTCTTC. Encoded protein: CSASGVTEQFF.